The sequence of this TCR beta chain was determined in a study of T cell repertoires in ileal Crohn's disease. V dropped 5 bases and J dropped 5; count of bases not matched to a gene: 12. Germline V gene lookup returns CDR1 MNHEY and CDR2 SMNVEV (reference sequence). The CDR3 is 16 residues long. Each sample's TCRB immunosequencing used 500 to 550 nanograms of biopsy DNA. Sequencing was performed with immunoSEQ multiplex PCR; in TCRdb, only in-frame clones are kept and a portion is missing. The repertoire holds about 14,000 clones, 65% to 85% seen once, with approximately 6% in the top ten. The gene calls are TRBV27 and TRBJ1-2; 9 nucleotides agree with TRBD1. Material: ileal tissue. The source of this sequence is an adult with Crohn's disease. The CDR3 DNA reads TGTGCCAGCAGTCCTGGACAGGGGCCCATCCTTTATGGCTACACCTTC. The encoded protein is CASSPGQGPILYGYTF.